One sample yielded the 30 T cell receptor beta chains listed below, sequenced in a study of T cell responses to AZD1222 COVID-19 vaccine (dated by TCRdb to 2020 to 2023). The library came from the immunoSEQ multiplex PCR assay. TCRdb stores this immuneACCESS table with in-frame sequences only. Part of the clones is absent; in the studies checked, under half of the shortfall reflects unresolved V genes, and no reason is known for the rest. The sample table shows tens of thousands of clones, and approximately 80% are seen once. The top ten clones comprise more than 13% of the sample. The label giving this sample's time point can be read as: baseline before first vaccination. Sequenced here: peripheral blood, sampled on day 0 of AZD1222 vaccination. The receptors come from an adult in good health.

This clone was counted once. The rearrangement uses TRBV12-3 or TRBV12-4 and TRBJ1-2; TRBD1 might be the D (5 bases). V was clipped by 5 bases and J by 3 bases, with 7 bases between them. This CDR3 has 12 amino acids. The DNA of the CDR3 is TGTGCCAGCAGTCCCAGGGACTATGGCTACACCTTC. Protein product: CASSPRDYGYTF.

The J gene is TRBJ1-2, the V gene TRBV30; D ambiguous. Germline CDR1 reads GTSNPN; CDR2 reads SVGIG (reference sequence). V lost 0 bases and J lost 5, with 4 bases in between. This CDR3 has 11 amino acids. In DNA, the CDR3 is TGTGCCTGGAGTGTCTCTTATGGCTACACCTTC. The encoded protein is CAWSVSYGYTF.

V is TRBV28 and J is TRBJ1-1; 9 bases are shared with TRBD1. The CDR3 runs to 15 residues. CDR1 MDHEN and CDR2 SYDVKM come from the germline V gene. V gave up 6 bases and J gave up 5 bases; unmatched junction bases: 10. The CDR3 sequence: CASRPPGQGWTEAFF. Here the CDR3 DNA reads TGTGCCAGCAGGCCACCGGGACAGGGATGGACTGAAGCTTTCTTT.

This clone has a handful of counts. The chain links TRBV18 to TRBJ1-2; the match to TRBD1 covers 7 bases. Looked up from germline, CDR1 is KGHSH and CDR2 is LQKENI. The CDR3 spans 14 residues. With 3 bases clipped from V and 4 bases from J, the junction kept 5 bases outside the gene matches. CDR3 coding DNA: TGTGCCAGCTCACCCAATCGGGACAGCTATGGCTACACCTTC. This translates into CASSPNRDSYGYTF.

V gene TRBV4-3 combines with J gene TRBJ2-1; unclear D gene. Germline CDR1 reads LGHNA; CDR2 reads YSLEER. The CDR3 spans 13 residues. The ends were cut back, 0 bases at V and 9 bases at J, with 9 bases in the middle. Here the CDR3 DNA reads TGCGCCAGCAGCCAAGACGCGCGAAGTGAGCAGTTCTTC. Translated, it gives CASSQDARSEQFF.

The CDR3 protein is CASTLSWGSAGTEAFF. CDR3 nucleotide sequence: TGTGCCAGCACCTTAAGCTGGGGATCGGCGGGCACTGAAGCTTTCTTT. The rearrangement links TRBV27 to TRBJ1-1; D gene uncertain. Germline loops: CDR1 MNHEY, CDR2 SMNVEV (reference sequence). This CDR3 contains 16 residues. Trimming took off 7 bases at V and 4 bases at J, with 22 bases between the two ends.

The chain joins TRBV9 to TRBJ1-4; no definite D call. This CDR3 contains 13 residues. The V gene's germline CDR1 is SGDLS and CDR2 YYNGEE. Deletions cut 0 bases from V and 4 bases from J, with 4 bases between. The CDR3 spells CASSVGGNEKLFF. The CDR3 DNA reads as TGTGCCAGCAGCGTAGGTGGTAATGAAAAACTGTTTTTT.

V and J are TRBV12-1 and TRBJ2-2; no DNA check was done on the table's D call, TRBD2. TRBV12-1 is noted as a pseudogene. This CDR3 contains 14 residues. The DNA for the CDR3 is TGTGCCAGCACCTCCGGTAGCGGGAACGGGGAGCTGTTTTTT. Its protein is CASTSGSGNGELFF.

CDR3 in DNA: TGTGCCAGCAGTTACTCGAGCGGGGGGAACAATGAGCAGTTCTTC. Amino acid sequence: CASSYSSGGNNEQFF. This rearrangement joins TRBV6-2 or TRBV6-3 to TRBJ2-1, with 9 bases identical to TRBD2. The CDR3 spans 15 residues. The V segment lost 0 bases and the J segment 5 bases; nucleotides outside the gene matches: 2. CDR1 MNHEY and CDR2 SVGEGT come from the germline V gene.

The V and J genes are TRBV6-2 or TRBV6-3 and TRBJ1-6, with D perhaps matching TRBD1 (5 bases). CDR1 MNHEY and CDR2 SVGEGT come from the germline V gene. V lost 5 bases, J lost 8 bases, and 16 bases lay in between. The CDR3 contains 15 residues. The CDR3 bases are TGTGCCAGCAGTCCAACCGGGACTAGGGATTCACCCCTCCACTTT. It translates to CASSPTGTRDSPLHF.

J is TRBJ2-7 and V is TRBV4-1; D may be TRBD1 (5 bases). Germline V CDR1 and CDR2: MGHRA, YSYEKL. The CDR3 consists of 15 residues. V was pared by 1 base and J by 3 bases, with 13 bases between. The CDR3 bases are TGCGCCAGCAGCCAAGGACAGACCCCATACTACGAGCAGTACTTC. Protein sequence: CASSQGQTPYYEQYF.

This clone was recorded a few times. The chain combines TRBV4-3 with TRBJ2-7; D might be TRBD1 (5 bases). Germline-derived CDR1 and CDR2 are LGHNA and YSLEER. V lost 2 bases, J lost 1 base, and 12 bases lay in between. This CDR3 is 15 amino acids long. In DNA, the CDR3 is TGCGCCAGCAGCCAATTTGGGGCTGGGTCCTACGAGCAGTACTTC. Protein product: CASSQFGAGSYEQYF.

The genes are TRBV7-9 and TRBJ2-7; 8 bases are shared with TRBD1. Losses at the gene ends were 5 bases for V and 2 bases for J; bases not matched to a gene: 8. The CDR3 has 15 amino acids. The germline V gene encodes CDR1 SEHNR and CDR2 FQNEAQ (reference sequence). The CDR3 is CASSLRTGNPYEQYF. CDR3 sequence (DNA): TGTGCCAGCAGCCTGCGGACAGGGAACCCCTACGAGCAGTACTTC.

Only a few counts were recorded for this clone. The CDR3 loop is CASSQDRGPSPLHF. The CDR3 coding sequence is TGTGCCAGCAGCCAGGACAGGGGGCCTTCACCCCTCCACTTT. The chain is built from TRBV16 and TRBJ1-6; 11 nucleotides align to TRBD1. The CDR3 length is 14 residues. Germline V gene lookup returns CDR1 KGHSY and CDR2 FQNENV. V trimming: 3 bases; J trimming: 9 bases; junction bases outside the gene matches: 1.

The chain joins TRBV5-6 to TRBJ1-5, with D unresolved. The CDR3 runs 13 residues. Trimming stripped 1 base from V and 4 bases from J, with 6 bases between. Germline-derived CDR1 and CDR2 are SGHDT and YYEEEE. The CDR3 region has the DNA TGTGCCAGCAGCTTGAGTTTTAATCAGCCCCAGCATTTT. This gives the protein CASSLSFNQPQHF.

V usage is TRBV7-9 and J usage is TRBJ1-5; tentatively, D is TRBD1 (5 bases). Germline loops: CDR1 SEHNR, CDR2 FQNEAQ (reference sequence). The length of the CDR3 is 13 residues. Trimming took off 10 bases at V and 5 bases at J, with 15 bases between the two ends. This CDR3 reads CATNRQGDQPQHF. CDR3 bases: TGTGCCACCAACCGCCAGGGAGATCAGCCCCAGCATTTT. Variable domain in full (rest from reference TRBV7-9 and TRBJ1-5): DTGVSQNPRHKITKRGQNVTFRCDPISEHNRLYWYRQTLGQGPEFLTYFQNEAQLEKSRLLSDRFSAERPKGSFSTLEIQRTEQGDSAMYLCATNRQGDQPQHFGDGTRLSIL.

The rearrangement joins TRBV10-2 to TRBJ1-1; D is unresolved. V was pared by 10 bases and J by 3 bases, with 9 bases between. Germline V gene lookup returns CDR1 WSHSY and CDR2 SAAADI. There are 11 residues in the CDR3. The DNA of the CDR3 is TGCGCCAAGAACGGGGACACTGAAGCTTTCTTT. Translated, it gives CAKNGDTEAFF.

The V gene is TRBV25-1, the J gene TRBJ2-7; tentatively, D is TRBD2 (7 bases). This CDR3 has 16 amino acids. Trimming cost V 0 bases and J 3 bases, with 15 bases left between them. Per the germline V gene, CDR1 is MGHDK and CDR2 is SYGVNS. CDR3 region: CASSEYKGGQIYEQYF. Written as DNA, the CDR3 is TGTGCCAGCAGTGAATATAAGGGGGGGCAAATCTACGAGCAGTACTTC.

V and J are TRBV27 and TRBJ2-5; possible D gene TRBD2, 6 bases. Trimming stripped 4 bases from V and 5 bases from J, with 20 bases between. The CDR3 is 16 residues long. The germline V gene encodes CDR1 MNHEY and CDR2 SMNVEV (reference sequence). The DNA for the CDR3 is TGTGCCAGCAGTTCACCCACCGGAGGGTTGGTGGAGACCCAGTACTTC. It specifies CASSSPTGGLVETQYF.

The V and J genes are TRBV5-8 and TRBJ2-2; unclear D gene. This CDR3 is 16 amino acids long. Deletions cut 2 bases from V and 1 base from J, with 12 bases between. Germline loops: CDR1 SGHTS, CDR2 YDEGEE. The CDR3 loop is CASSLGYSRNTGELFF. In DNA form, the CDR3 reads TGTGCCAGCAGCTTAGGTTATTCGCGGAACACCGGGGAGCTGTTTTTT. Full variable domain (missing parts from reference TRBV5-8 and TRBJ2-2): EAGVTQSPTHLIKTRGQQATLRCSPISGHTSVYWYQQALGLGLQFLLWYDEGEERNRGNFPPRFSGRQFPNYSSELNVNALELEDSALYLCASSLGYSRNTGELFFGEGSRLTVL.

The chain employs TRBV3-1 (or the pseudogene TRBV3-2) and TRBJ1-2, with D perhaps matching TRBD1 (5 bases). CDR1 LGHDT and CDR2 YNNKEL come from the germline V gene (reference sequence). The CDR3 is 15 residues long. Trimming left V 3 bases short and J 6 bases short, with 17 bases between. The CDR3 nucleotides are TGTGCCAGCAGCCACCACGGGACTGATTTAGATGGCTACACCTTC. This encodes CASSHHGTDLDGYTF.

This clone was observed a few times. The junction departs from the called germline gene at one end, perhaps through a read error. The genes are TRBV13 and TRBJ1-1; a possible D gene is TRBD1 (5 bases). CDR3 length equals 14 residues. Looked up from germline, CDR1 is PRHDT and CDR2 is FYEKMQ (reference sequence). CDR3 sequence: CASSIGAMNTEAFF. The CDR3 DNA follows: TGTGCCAGCAGCATAGGGGCAATGAACACTGAAGCTTTCTTT. Drawing the rest from reference TRBV13 and TRBJ1-1, the complete variable domain is AAGVIQSPRHLIKEKRETATLKCYPIPRHDTVYWYQQGPGQDPQFLISFYEKMQSDKGSIPDRFSAQQFSDYHSELNMSSLELGDSALYFCASSIGAMNTEAFFGQGTRLTVV.

The gene calls are TRBV9 and TRBJ1-6, with D possibly being TRBD1 (5 bases). The CDR3 length is 15 residues. The germline V and J ends were trimmed by 0 bases and 6 bases, with 10 bases remaining between them. Germline V gene lookup returns CDR1 SGDLS and CDR2 YYNGEE. CDR3 sequence: CASSVAMTANSPLHF. CDR3 bases: TGTGCCAGCAGCGTAGCTATGACAGCTAATTCACCCCTCCACTTT.

This sequence joins TRBV7-3 and TRBJ2-7; D remains unclear. Trimming removed 5 bases at V and 3 bases at J, with 8 bases between. Germline values: CDR1 SGHTA, CDR2 FQGTGA. The CDR3 contains 12 residues. The CDR3 DNA is TGTGCCAGCAGCGAGGACGGCTACGAGCAGTACTTC. Its translation: CASSEDGYEQYF.

The genes are TRBV28 and TRBJ1-5, with 7 bases identical to TRBD1. Germline trimming cut 5 bases from V and 0 bases from J; bases unmatched to any gene: 10. The CDR3 sequence is 17 residues long. The V gene's germline CDR1 is MDHEN and CDR2 SYDVKM. CDR3: CASSRDRQGHSNQPQHF. DNA for the CDR3: TGTGCCAGCAGTAGGGACAGACAGGGTCATAGCAATCAGCCCCAGCATTTT.

The CDR3 protein is CASSQGGTATDTQYF. In DNA, the CDR3 is TGTGCCAGCAGCCAAGGAGGGACTGCCACAGATACGCAGTATTTT. The J gene is TRBJ2-3, the V gene TRBV3-1 (or the pseudogene TRBV3-2), with D tentatively TRBD2 (6 bases). Germline loops: CDR1 LGHDT, CDR2 YNNKEL (reference sequence). The V and J ends lost 1 base and 2 bases respectively, with 10 bases between them. The CDR3 loop spans 15 amino acids.

This sequence joins TRBV12-3 or TRBV12-4 and TRBJ2-3; tentatively, D is TRBD2 (6 bases). Trimming pared 5 bases from V and 6 bases from J, leaving 9 bases between. The CDR3 is made up of 12 amino acids. CDR3 residues: CASSPGGDTQYF. CDR3 nucleotide sequence: TGTGCCAGCAGTCCCGGAGGGGATACGCAGTATTTT.

This rearrangement joins TRBV13 to TRBJ2-5; D is unresolved. This CDR3 region has 14 residues. Germline-derived CDR1 and CDR2 are PRHDT and FYEKMQ (reference sequence). V lost 1 base and J lost 2, with 8 bases in between. The CDR3 spells CASSLVTEQETQYF. As DNA, the CDR3 is TGTGCCAGCAGCTTAGTCACAGAGCAAGAGACCCAGTACTTC.

V is TRBV10-1 and J is TRBJ1-2; D may be TRBD1 (6 bases). Between the trimmed V and J ends, which lost 8 bases and 6 bases, there was a span of 13 bases. This CDR3 has 12 residues. CDR1 and CDR2 (germline): WNHNN, SYGVQD (reference sequence). In DNA, the CDR3 is TGCGCCAGCCGGATACAGGGTAATGGCTACACCTTC. Amino acids: CASRIQGNGYTF.

The chain carries TRBV2 and TRBJ1-1; 7 bases are a match to TRBD1. Germline-derived CDR1 and CDR2 are SNHLY and FYNNEI. J lost 1 base, V lost 7 bases, and 3 bases had no gene match. The CDR3 runs 13 residues. The CDR3, as DNA: TGTGCCAGCACGGGACAGCCGAACACTGAAGCTTTCTTT. It codes for CASTGQPNTEAFF.